Below are 13 T cell receptor beta chains sequenced from a single sample in a study of CD4 T cells in relation to SARS-CoV-2 and coronaviruses. Clones were read by immunoSEQ multiplex PCR, and TCRdb kept only the in-frame ones, dropping some. The sample lists about 29,000 clones, more than 75% occurring once. The antigens for these receptors are not known. The unexposed donors gave CD4+ T cells in about 2011-2018, prior to COVID-19. CD4+ T cells were isolated from the cells after more than nine days of culture. The sequenced material came from CD4+ T cells from PBMCs, cultured in vitro. These TCRs come from a human donor in good health.

This sequence joins TRBV4-1 and TRBJ2-7; 7 bases agree with TRBD2. V gave up 2 bases and J gave up 2 bases; unmatched junction bases: 6. This CDR3 has 15 residues. Germline values: CDR1 MGHRA, CDR2 YSYEKL. The CDR3 nucleotides read TGCGCCAGCAGCCAAAGGTCTAGCGGACCCTACGAGCAGTACTTC. Amino acids: CASSQRSSGPYEQYF.

The CDR3 nucleotides are TGCGCCAGCAGCCAAGTGTGGACTGAAAAACTGTTTTTT. This encodes CASSQVWTEKLFF. V and J are TRBV4-1 and TRBJ1-4; D unclear. Germline V lookup: CDR1 MGHRA, CDR2 YSYEKL. There are 13 residues in the CDR3. V was shortened by 1 base and J by 7 bases, with 7 bases between the two germline ends.

This chain joins TRBV30 and TRBJ1-2, with D unresolved. The CDR3 totals 15 residues. Germline V gene data show CDR1 as GTSNPN and CDR2 as SVGIG (reference sequence). V dropped 4 bases and J dropped 2 bases, with 17 bases sitting between them. The CDR3 coding sequence is TGTGCCTGGACCAGAGACCCTCCCCTAAACTATGGCTACACCTTC. Its protein is CAWTRDPPLNYGYTF.

The rearrangement joins TRBV27 to TRBJ1-2, with D perhaps TRBD1 (5 bases). The CDR3 runs 12 residues. Germline lookup yields CDR1 MNHEY and CDR2 SMNVEV (reference sequence). Trimming pared 4 bases from V and 10 bases from J, leaving 13 bases between. The CDR3 bases are TGTGCCAGCAGTTCGGGACCCCTTGACTACACCTTC. Its protein product is CASSSGPLDYTF.

The chain combines TRBV4-3 with TRBJ2-1; 7 positions agree with TRBD2. The CDR3 spans 16 residues. The germline gives CDR1 LGHNA, CDR2 YSLEER. Trimming cost V 4 bases and J 2 bases; bases outside gene matches: 8. The CDR3 loop reads CASSRNRLAPYNEQFF. CDR3 sequence (DNA): TGCGCCAGCAGCCGGAATAGACTAGCACCCTACAATGAGCAGTTCTTC.

This clone was recorded once. This rearrangement joins TRBV28 to TRBJ2-3, with 9 bases aligning to TRBD2. The CDR3 contains 15 residues. Germline-derived CDR1 and CDR2 are MDHEN and SYDVKM. The J segment lost 1 base and the V segment lost 4 bases, leaving 3 bases of the junction unmatched. CDR3 region: CASSSPSGGTDTQYF. The CDR3 coding sequence is TGTGCCAGCAGTTCCCCTAGCGGGGGCACAGATACGCAGTATTTT.

This clone has a handful of counts. The chain couples TRBV19 to TRBJ2-7, with D tentatively TRBD2 (5 bases). CDR3 length: 12 amino acids. V gave up 10 bases and J gave up 12 bases, with 22 bases separating them. Germline CDR1 and CDR2: LNHDA and SQIVND (reference sequence). CDR3 in DNA: TGTGCCACGGGAAGGGAAGTACGCCCACCGTACTTC. This encodes CATGREVRPPYF.

The chain couples TRBV6-5 to TRBJ1-3; D unclear. The CDR3 contains 16 residues. V shed 3 bases and J shed 0 bases, with 12 bases lying between them. CDR1 is MNHEY, CDR2 SVGAGI, per germline. Written as DNA, the CDR3 is TGTGCCAGCAGTTATGAGGGCGGCAGCTCTGGAAACACCATATATTTT. Its protein is CASSYEGGSSGNTIYF.

V usage is TRBV4-3 and J usage is TRBJ2-2; TRBD2 matches at 14 bases. The germline gives CDR1 LGHNA, CDR2 YSLEER. V shed 0 bases, J shed 1 base, and the junction held 10 bases outside the gene matches. The CDR3 sequence is 21 residues long. CDR3 amino acids: CASSQDISLGTSGRNTGELFF. CDR3 in DNA: TGCGCCAGCAGCCAAGATATTAGTTTAGGGACTAGCGGGAGGAACACCGGGGAGCTGTTTTTT.

V usage is TRBV3-1 (or the pseudogene TRBV3-2) and J usage is TRBJ1-2; tentative D call: TRBD1 (5 bases). The germline V and J ends were trimmed by 11 bases and 4 bases, with 20 bases remaining between them. The germline V gene has CDR1 LGHDT and CDR2 YNNKEL (reference sequence). This CDR3 spans 14 amino acids. This chain's CDR3 is CAGPMKQASYGYTF. The CDR3 bases are TGTGCCGGCCCTATGAAACAGGCCTCCTATGGCTACACCTTC.

This clone was seen a few times. V usage is TRBV5-1 and J usage is TRBJ2-5, with D perhaps being TRBD1 or TRBD2 (6 bases each). Germline V gene sequence: CDR1 SGHRS, CDR2 YFSETQ. V shed 4 bases and J shed 3 bases, with 16 bases lying between them. The CDR3 length is 15 residues. CDR3: CASSRGTPTKETQYF. The CDR3 coding sequence is TGCGCCAGCAGCAGGGGGACTCCTACGAAAGAGACCCAGTACTTC.

The chain couples TRBV10-3 to TRBJ2-7; the D gene is possibly TRBD2 (5 bases). This CDR3 has 14 residues. Per germline, CDR1 ENHRY and CDR2 SYGVKD. Trimming removed 4 bases at V and 4 bases at J, with 14 bases between. CDR3 DNA: TGTGCCATCAGTGCCCGGGGTGGGCCTTACGAGCAGTACTTC. Protein sequence: CAISARGGPYEQYF.

The chain employs TRBV6-5 and TRBJ1-1; D is unclear. The CDR3 sequence is 15 residues long. The V gene's germline CDR1 is MNHEY and CDR2 SVGAGI. V was pared by 0 bases and J by 0 bases, with 8 bases between. For the CDR3, the DNA is TGTGCCAGCAGTTACTCCGGGCCATTGAACACTGAAGCTTTCTTT. This gives the protein CASSYSGPLNTEAFF.